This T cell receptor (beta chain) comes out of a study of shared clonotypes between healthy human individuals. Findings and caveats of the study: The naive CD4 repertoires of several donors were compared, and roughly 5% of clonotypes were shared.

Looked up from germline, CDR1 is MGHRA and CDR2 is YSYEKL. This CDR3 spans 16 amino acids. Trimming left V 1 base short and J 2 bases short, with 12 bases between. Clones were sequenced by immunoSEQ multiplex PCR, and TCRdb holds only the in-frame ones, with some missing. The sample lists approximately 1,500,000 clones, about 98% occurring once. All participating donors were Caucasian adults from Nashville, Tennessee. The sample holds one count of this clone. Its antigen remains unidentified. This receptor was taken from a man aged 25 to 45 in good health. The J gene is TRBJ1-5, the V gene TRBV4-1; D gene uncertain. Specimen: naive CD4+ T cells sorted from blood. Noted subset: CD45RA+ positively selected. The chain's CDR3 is CASSQGEDPGNQPQHF. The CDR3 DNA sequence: TGCGCCAGCAGCCAAGGGGAGGACCCGGGCAATCAGCCCCAGCATTTT.